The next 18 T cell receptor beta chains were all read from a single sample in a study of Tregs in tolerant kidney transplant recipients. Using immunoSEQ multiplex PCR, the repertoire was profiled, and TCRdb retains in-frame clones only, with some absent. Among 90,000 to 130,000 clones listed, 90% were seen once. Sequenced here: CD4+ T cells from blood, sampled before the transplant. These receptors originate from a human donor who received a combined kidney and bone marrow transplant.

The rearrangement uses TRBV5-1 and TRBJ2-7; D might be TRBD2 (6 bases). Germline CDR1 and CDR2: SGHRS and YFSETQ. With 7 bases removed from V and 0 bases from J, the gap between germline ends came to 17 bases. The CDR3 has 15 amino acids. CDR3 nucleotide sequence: TGCGCCAGCCGGGCGGGGCCCCTCAGCTCCTACGAGCAGTACTTC. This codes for CASRAGPLSSYEQYF.

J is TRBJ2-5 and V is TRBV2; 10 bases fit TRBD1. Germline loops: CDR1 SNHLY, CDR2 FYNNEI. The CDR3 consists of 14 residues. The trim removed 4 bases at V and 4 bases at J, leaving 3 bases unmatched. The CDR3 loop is CASSVGTGAETQYF. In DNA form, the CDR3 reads TGTGCCAGCAGTGTTGGGACAGGGGCAGAGACCCAGTACTTC.

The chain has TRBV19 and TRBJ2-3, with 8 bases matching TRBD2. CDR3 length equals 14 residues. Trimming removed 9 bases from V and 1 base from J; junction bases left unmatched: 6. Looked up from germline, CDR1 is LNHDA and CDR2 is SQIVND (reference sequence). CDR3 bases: TGTGCCAGCCATCCGGGGGGGGGCACAGATACGCAGTATTTT. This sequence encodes CASHPGGGTDTQYF.

This CDR3 is CASSPGGGGNYGYTF. For the CDR3, the DNA is TGTGCCAGCAGCCCCGGAGGGGGGGGCAACTATGGCTACACCTTC. The chain has TRBV6-5 and TRBJ1-2, with D possibly being TRBD1 (6 bases). This CDR3 spans 15 amino acids. V lost 6 bases and J 2 bases, leaving 16 bases between the germline ends. The germline V gene encodes CDR1 MNHEY and CDR2 SVGAGI.

CDR3 protein: CASSTPRGTRRNEQFF. Written as DNA, the CDR3 is TGTGCCAGCAGCACCCCCAGGGGGACTAGGCGGAATGAGCAGTTCTTC. The V gene is TRBV11-2, the J gene TRBJ2-1; the D gene is possibly TRBD2 (8 bases). Germline V gene sequence: CDR1 SGHAT, CDR2 FQNNGV. CDR3 size: 16 residues. Trimming shortened V by 5 bases and J by 7 bases, and 21 bases separated the two germline ends.

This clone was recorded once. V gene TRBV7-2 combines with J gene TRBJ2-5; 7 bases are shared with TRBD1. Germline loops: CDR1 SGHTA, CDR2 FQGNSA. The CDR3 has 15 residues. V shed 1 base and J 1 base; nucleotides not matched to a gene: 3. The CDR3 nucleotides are TGTGCCAGCAGCTTAGTAGGGGACAGCCAAGAGACCCAGTACTTC. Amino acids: CASSLVGDSQETQYF.

CDR3 protein: CASSFQGYYGYTF. The CDR3 region has the DNA TGTGCCAGCAGCTTTCAGGGGTACTATGGCTACACCTTC. The chain is built from TRBV7-2 and TRBJ1-2; perhaps TRBD1 as D (6 bases). V lost 3 bases, J lost 3 bases, and 8 bases lay in between. Germline values: CDR1 SGHTA, CDR2 FQGNSA. This CDR3 is built from 13 residues.

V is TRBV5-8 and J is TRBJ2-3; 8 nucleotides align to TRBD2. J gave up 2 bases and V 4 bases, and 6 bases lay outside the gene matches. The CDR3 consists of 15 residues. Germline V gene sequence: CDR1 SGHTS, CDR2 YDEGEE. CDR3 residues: CASSPGTRVTDTQYF. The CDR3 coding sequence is TGTGCCAGCAGCCCCGGGACTAGGGTCACAGATACGCAGTATTTT. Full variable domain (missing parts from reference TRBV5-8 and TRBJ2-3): EAGVTQSPTHLIKTRGQQATLRCSPISGHTSVYWYQQALGLGLQFLLWYDEGEERNRGNFPPRFSGRQFPNYSSELNVNALELEDSALYLCASSPGTRVTDTQYFGPGTRLTVL.

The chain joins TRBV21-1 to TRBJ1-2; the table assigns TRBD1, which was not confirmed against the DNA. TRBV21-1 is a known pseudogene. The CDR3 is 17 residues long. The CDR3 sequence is CASSKGTGFPLNYGYTF. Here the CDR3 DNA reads TGTGCCAGCAGCAAGGGAACAGGGTTCCCTCTGAACTATGGCTACACCTTC.

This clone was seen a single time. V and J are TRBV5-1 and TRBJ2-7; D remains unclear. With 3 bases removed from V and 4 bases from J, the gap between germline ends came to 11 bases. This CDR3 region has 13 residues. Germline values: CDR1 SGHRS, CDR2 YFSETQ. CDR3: CASSSPATYEQYF. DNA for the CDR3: TGCGCCAGCAGCTCCCCGGCGACATACGAGCAGTACTTC.

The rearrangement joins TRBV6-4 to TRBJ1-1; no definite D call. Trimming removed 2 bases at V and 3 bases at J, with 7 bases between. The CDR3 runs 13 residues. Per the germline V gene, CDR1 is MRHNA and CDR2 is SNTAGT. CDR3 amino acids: CASSDRSHTEAFF. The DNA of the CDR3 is TGTGCCAGCAGTGACCGGTCCCACACTGAAGCTTTCTTT.

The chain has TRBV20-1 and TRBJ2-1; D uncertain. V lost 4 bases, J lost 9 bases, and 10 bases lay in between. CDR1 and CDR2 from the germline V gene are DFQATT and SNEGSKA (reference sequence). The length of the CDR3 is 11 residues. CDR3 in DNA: TGCAGTGCTACACTAAGCAGTGAGCAGTTCTTC. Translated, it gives CSATLSSEQFF.

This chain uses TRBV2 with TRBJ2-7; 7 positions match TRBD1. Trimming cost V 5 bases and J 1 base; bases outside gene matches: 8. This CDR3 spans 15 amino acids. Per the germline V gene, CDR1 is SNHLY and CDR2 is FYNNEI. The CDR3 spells CASSPRTGTSYEQYF. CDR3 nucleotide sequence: TGTGCCAGCAGTCCCCGGACAGGCACTTCCTACGAGCAGTACTTC.

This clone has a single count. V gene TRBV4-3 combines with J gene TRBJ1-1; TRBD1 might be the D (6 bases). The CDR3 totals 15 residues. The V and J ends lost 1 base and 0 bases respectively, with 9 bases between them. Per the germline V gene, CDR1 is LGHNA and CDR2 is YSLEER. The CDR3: CASSQGTGMNTEAFF. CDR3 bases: TGCGCCAGCAGCCAAGGTACAGGGATGAACACTGAAGCTTTCTTT.

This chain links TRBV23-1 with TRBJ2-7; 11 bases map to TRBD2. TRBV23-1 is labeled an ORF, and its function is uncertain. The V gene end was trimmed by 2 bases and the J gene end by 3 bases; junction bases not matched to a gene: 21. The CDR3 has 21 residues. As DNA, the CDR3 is TGCGCCAGCAGTCAAGGGGGGAGGGGATGGGGACTAGCGGACCTATACTACGAGCAGTACTTC. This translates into CASSQGGRGWGLADLYYEQYF.

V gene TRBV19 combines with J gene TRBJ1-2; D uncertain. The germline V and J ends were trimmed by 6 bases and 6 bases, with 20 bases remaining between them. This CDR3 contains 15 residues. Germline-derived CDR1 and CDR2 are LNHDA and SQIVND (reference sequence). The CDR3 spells CASRLEGAGRHGYTF. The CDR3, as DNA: TGTGCCAGTAGGCTGGAGGGAGCGGGCCGTCATGGCTACACCTTC. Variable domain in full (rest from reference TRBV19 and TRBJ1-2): DGGITQSPKYLFRKEGQNVTLSCEQNLNHDAMYWYRQDPGQGLRLIYYSQIVNDFQKGDIAEGYSVSREKKESFPLTVTSAQKNPTAFYLCASRLEGAGRHGYTFGSGTRLTVV.

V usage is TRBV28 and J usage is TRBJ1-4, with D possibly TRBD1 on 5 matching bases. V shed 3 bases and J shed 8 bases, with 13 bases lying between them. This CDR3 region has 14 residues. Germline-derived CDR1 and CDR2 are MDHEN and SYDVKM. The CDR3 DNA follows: TGTGCCAGCAGTTTCGCCAGGGATGGAGAAAAACTGTTTTTT. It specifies CASSFARDGEKLFF.

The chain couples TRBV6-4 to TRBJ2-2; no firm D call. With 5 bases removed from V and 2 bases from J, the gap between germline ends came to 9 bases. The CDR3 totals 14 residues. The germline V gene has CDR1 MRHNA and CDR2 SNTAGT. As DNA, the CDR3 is TGTGCCAGCAGTCTGACATTTAACACCGGGGAGCTGTTTTTT. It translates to CASSLTFNTGELFF.